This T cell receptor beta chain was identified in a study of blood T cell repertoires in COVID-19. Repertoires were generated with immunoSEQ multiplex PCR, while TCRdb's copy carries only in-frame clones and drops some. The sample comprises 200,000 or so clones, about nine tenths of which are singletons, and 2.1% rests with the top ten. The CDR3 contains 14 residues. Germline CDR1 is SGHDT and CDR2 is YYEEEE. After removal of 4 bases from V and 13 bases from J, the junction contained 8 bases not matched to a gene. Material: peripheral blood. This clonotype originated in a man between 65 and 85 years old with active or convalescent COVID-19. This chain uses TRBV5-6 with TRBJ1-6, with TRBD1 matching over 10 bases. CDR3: CASSPFGTGVPLHF. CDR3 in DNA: TGTGCCAGCAGCCCGTTCGGGACAGGGGTTCCCCTCCACTTT.